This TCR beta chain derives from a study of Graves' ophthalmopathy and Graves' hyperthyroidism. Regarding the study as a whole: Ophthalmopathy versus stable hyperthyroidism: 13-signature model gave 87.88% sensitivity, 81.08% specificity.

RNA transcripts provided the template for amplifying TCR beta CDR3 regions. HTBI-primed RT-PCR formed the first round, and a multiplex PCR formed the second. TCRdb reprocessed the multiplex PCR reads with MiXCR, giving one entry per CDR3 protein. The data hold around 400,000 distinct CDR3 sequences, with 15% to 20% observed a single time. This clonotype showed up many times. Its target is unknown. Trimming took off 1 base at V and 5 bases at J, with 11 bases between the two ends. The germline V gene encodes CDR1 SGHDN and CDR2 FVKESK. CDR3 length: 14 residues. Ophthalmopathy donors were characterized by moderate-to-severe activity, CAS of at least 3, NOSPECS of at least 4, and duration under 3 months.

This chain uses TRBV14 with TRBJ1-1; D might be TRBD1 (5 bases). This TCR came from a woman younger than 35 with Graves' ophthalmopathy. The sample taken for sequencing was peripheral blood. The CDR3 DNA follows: TGTGCCAGCAGCCAAGTAGAGGGGAGGACTGAAGCTTTCTTT. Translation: CASSQVEGRTEAFF. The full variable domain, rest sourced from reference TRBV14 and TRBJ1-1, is EAGVTQFPSHSVIEKGQTVTLRCDPISGHDNLYWYRRVMGKEIKFLLHFVKESKQDESGMPNNRFLAERTGGTYSTLKVQPAELEDSGVYFCASSQVEGRTEAFFGQGTRLTVV.